The 32 T cell receptor beta chains below all came from one sample that was sequenced in a study of T cell responses to AZD1222 COVID-19 vaccine. Sequenced by immunoSEQ multiplex PCR; TCRdb stores in-frame clones only, minus some. Counted here are tens of thousands of clones, 80% to 90% occurring once; the ten biggest clones make up less than 25%. The sequencing here drew on peripheral blood, taken on day 0 of AZD1222 vaccination. The receptors shown here come from an adult in good health.

This clone was seen once. This chain uses TRBV11-3 with TRBJ2-4; D ambiguous. Germline values: CDR1 SGHNT, CDR2 YENEEA. Trimming left V 7 bases short and J 8 bases short, with 15 bases between. The CDR3 contains 13 residues. CDR3 DNA sequence: TGTGCCAGCAAATCAGAGTTCTCGGACATTCAGTACTTC. Translating it yields CASKSEFSDIQYF.

The J gene is TRBJ2-3, the V gene TRBV27; 10 bases are a match to TRBD2. Germline V gene sequence: CDR1 MNHEY, CDR2 SMNVEV (reference sequence). The CDR3 consists of 21 residues. Losses at the gene ends were 7 bases for V and 1 base for J; bases not matched to a gene: 23. CDR3 in amino acids: CASKASPRGLLAGVGTDTQYF. CDR3 in DNA: TGTGCCAGCAAAGCTTCCCCTCGGGGCCTGCTAGCGGGGGTTGGCACAGATACGCAGTATTTT.

This sequence joins TRBV6-5 and TRBJ1-2; D is undetermined. Germline-derived CDR1 and CDR2 are MNHEY and SVGAGI. The CDR3 is 13 residues long. With 5 bases removed from V and 3 bases from J, the gap between germline ends came to 10 bases. This CDR3 is CASSRGVDYGYTF. The CDR3 DNA sequence: TGTGCCAGCAGTCGAGGAGTGGACTATGGCTACACCTTC.

The chain recombines TRBV4-2 with TRBJ1-5; D gene unclear. There are 13 residues in the CDR3. The V gene lost 0 bases and the J gene lost 5 bases, with 5 bases spanning the gap. Germline values: CDR1 LGHNA, CDR2 YNFKEQ. The CDR3: CASSQDLHQPQHF. DNA for the CDR3: TGTGCCAGCAGCCAAGATCTTCATCAGCCCCAGCATTTT.

The rearrangement links TRBV18 to TRBJ2-7, with D possibly being TRBD1 (6 bases). The V gene lost 0 bases and the J gene lost 1 base, with 10 bases spanning the gap. Per the germline V gene, CDR1 is KGHSH and CDR2 is LQKENI. The CDR3 has 15 residues. The DNA for the CDR3 is TGTGCCAGCTCACCACCGGGCAGGGGATCCTACGAGCAGTACTTC. This codes for CASSPPGRGSYEQYF.

This chain uses TRBV29-1 with TRBJ2-5; D possibly corresponds to TRBD1 (5 bases). V was pared by 4 bases and J by 0 bases, with 15 bases between. The CDR3 contains 15 residues. Per germline, CDR1 SQVTM and CDR2 ANQGSEA. The CDR3 reads CSVAGGAWYQETQYF. The DNA for the CDR3 is TGCAGCGTTGCTGGTGGGGCTTGGTACCAAGAGACCCAGTACTTC. Full variable domain (remainder filled in from reference TRBV29-1 and TRBJ2-5): SAVISQKPSRDICQRGTSLTIQCQVDSQVTMMFWYRQQPGQSLTLIATANQGSEATYESGFVIDKFPISRPNLTFSTLTVSNMSPEDSSIYLCSVAGGAWYQETQYFGPGTRLLVL.

This clone was detected a few times. The chain recombines TRBV19 with TRBJ2-3, with D uncertain. CDR1 and CDR2 (germline): LNHDA, SQIVND (reference sequence). The V end was cut by 6 bases, the J end by 5 bases, with 12 bases between. CDR3 length equals 13 residues. The chain's CDR3 is CASSIRIKDTQYF. The CDR3 bases are TGTGCCAGTAGCATAAGGATTAAAGATACGCAGTATTTT.

The V and J genes are TRBV5-1 and TRBJ1-5; possible D gene TRBD1, 5 bases. Germline lookup yields CDR1 SGHRS and CDR2 YFSETQ. The ends were cut back, 1 base at V and 5 bases at J, with 7 bases in the middle. This CDR3 has 13 residues. CDR3 loop: CASSLRGDQPQHF. CDR3 in DNA: TGCGCCAGCAGCTTGCGAGGGGATCAGCCCCAGCATTTT.

This rearrangement joins TRBV4-1 to TRBJ1-2, with TRBD1 matching 7 bases. Germline values: CDR1 MGHRA, CDR2 YSYEKL. Trimming took 1 base from V and 4 from J; bases not matched to a gene: 12. This CDR3 comprises 17 residues. The DNA for the CDR3 is TGCGCCAGCAGCCAAGGGCGACAGCAAAGGGGGCTCTATGGCTACACCTTC. Its translation: CASSQGRQQRGLYGYTF.

This sequence joins TRBV2 and TRBJ2-5; the D gene could be TRBD1 or TRBD2 (5 bases each). V was shortened by 7 bases and J by 2 bases, with 11 bases between the two germline ends. The CDR3 is 13 amino acids. In germline, CDR1 is SNHLY, CDR2 FYNNEI. The CDR3 region has the DNA TGTGCCAGCAAGGTGGGGGAACAAGAGACCCAGTACTTC. Its translation is CASKVGEQETQYF.

The rearrangement uses TRBV30 and TRBJ2-2; D is uncertain. V gave up 2 bases and J gave up 6 bases, with 7 bases separating them. The CDR3 has 12 amino acids. The germline V gene encodes CDR1 GTSNPN and CDR2 SVGIG (reference sequence). For the CDR3, the DNA is TGTGCCTGGAGTCCCCGCGCCGGGGAGCTGTTTTTT. Its translation is CAWSPRAGELFF. Full variable domain (remainder filled in from reference TRBV30 and TRBJ2-2): SQTIHQWPATLVQPVGSPLSLECTVEGTSNPNLYWYRQAAGRGLQLLFYSVGIGQISSEVPQNLSASRPQDRQFILSSKKLLLSDSGFYLCAWSPRAGELFFGEGSRLTVL.

The rearrangement uses TRBV10-3 and TRBJ2-1; 12 bases match TRBD2. V lost 3 bases, J lost 5 bases, and 2 bases stayed unmatched. The CDR3 extends over 15 amino acids. The germline V gene encodes CDR1 ENHRY and CDR2 SYGVKD. CDR3: CAISDGLAGNNEQFF. Here the CDR3 DNA reads TGTGCCATCAGTGATGGACTAGCGGGGAACAATGAGCAGTTCTTC.

The CDR3 region is CASSVGLAGGEQYF. CDR3 DNA: TGTGCCAGCAGCGTAGGACTAGCGGGGGGCGAGCAGTACTTC. V is TRBV9 and J is TRBJ2-7; 13 bases align to TRBD2. This CDR3 is 14 amino acids long. Germline CDR1 is SGDLS and CDR2 is YYNGEE. Trimming cost V 0 bases and J 6 bases; bases outside gene matches: 0.

The J gene is TRBJ2-5, the V gene TRBV30; 16 nucleotides match TRBD2. Germline V gene sequence: CDR1 GTSNPN, CDR2 SVGIG (reference sequence). With V trimmed by 4 bases and J by 7 bases, 6 bases remained unmatched. The length of the CDR3 is 15 residues. In DNA, the CDR3 is TGTGCCTGGACTCTTGGGACTAGCGGGGGGGTGACCCAGTACTTC. This gives the protein CAWTLGTSGGVTQYF.

This clone showed up just once. The CDR3 is CASSPTAGTEAFF. The CDR3, as DNA: TGTGCCAGCTCACCAACCGCGGGAACTGAAGCTTTCTTT. The chain combines TRBV18 with TRBJ1-1; D gene ambiguous. Trimming shortened V by 2 bases and J by 5 bases, and 9 bases separated the two germline ends. The CDR3 contains 13 residues. Germline CDR1 reads KGHSH; CDR2 reads LQKENI.

The chain is built from TRBV2 and TRBJ1-5; tentative D call: TRBD1 (5 bases). Germline CDR1 reads SNHLY; CDR2 reads FYNNEI. The CDR3 contains 16 residues. V was pared by 0 bases and J by 0 bases, with 9 bases between. CDR3 region: CASSEALGDSNQPQHF. The DNA for the CDR3 is TGTGCCAGCAGTGAAGCGCTGGGGGATAGCAATCAGCCCCAGCATTTT.

V usage is TRBV5-4 and J usage is TRBJ2-1; maybe TRBD1 (6 bases). Germline CDR1 SGHNT, CDR2 YYREEE (reference sequence). Trimming removed 5 bases from V and 4 bases from J, with 19 bases in between. The CDR3 runs to 16 residues. The CDR3 is CASRRQVGTLYNEQFF. The CDR3 nucleotides are TGTGCCAGCAGAAGACAGGTTGGGACCTTATACAATGAGCAGTTCTTC.

V and J are TRBV11-2 and TRBJ2-1, with D possibly matching TRBD1 (6 bases). Germline-derived CDR1 and CDR2 are SGHAT and FQNNGV. With 5 bases removed from V and 4 bases from J, the gap between germline ends came to 12 bases. The CDR3 sequence is 14 residues long. The CDR3 reads CASSPIRGYNEQFF. The CDR3 coding sequence is TGTGCCAGCAGCCCGATCAGGGGATACAATGAGCAGTTCTTC.

The rearrangement links TRBV6-1 to TRBJ2-4; D remains ambiguous. The CDR3 runs to 11 residues. Trimming stripped 2 bases from V and 6 bases from J, with 2 bases between. Germline loops: CDR1 MNHNS, CDR2 SASEGT. The CDR3 bases are TGTGCCAGCAGTGAACCAAACATTCAGTACTTC. Encoded protein: CASSEPNIQYF.

J is TRBJ2-1 and V is TRBV6-2 or TRBV6-3; no reliable D call. This CDR3 contains 12 residues. Germline loops: CDR1 MNHEY, CDR2 SVGEGT. V gave up 5 bases and J gave up 10 bases, with 12 bases separating them. The DNA of the CDR3 is TGTGCCAGCAGTACCCTTCGTGGCGAGCAGTTCTTC. It yields the protein CASSTLRGEQFF.

As DNA, the CDR3 is TGTGCCAGCAGCTTTTGGGCAGACAGCTCTGGAAACACCATATATTTT. As protein: CASSFWADSSGNTIYF. V gene TRBV5-8 combines with J gene TRBJ1-3, with D maybe TRBD1 (5 bases). This CDR3 is built from 16 residues. CDR1 and CDR2 (germline): SGHTS, YDEGEE. Between the trimmed V and J ends, which lost 2 bases and 0 bases, there was a span of 12 bases. Drawing the rest from reference TRBV5-8 and TRBJ1-3, the complete variable domain is EAGVTQSPTHLIKTRGQQATLRCSPISGHTSVYWYQQALGLGLQFLLWYDEGEERNRGNFPPRFSGRQFPNYSSELNVNALELEDSALYLCASSFWADSSGNTIYFGEGSWLTVV.

The rearrangement joins TRBV19 to TRBJ1-1; no clear D. With 3 bases removed from V and 0 bases from J, the gap between germline ends came to 5 bases. CDR1 and CDR2 (germline): LNHDA, SQIVND (reference sequence). This CDR3 has 13 amino acids. CDR3 loop: CASSMFMNTEAFF. Here the CDR3 DNA reads TGTGCCAGTAGTATGTTTATGAACACTGAAGCTTTCTTT.

This clone has a single count. J is TRBJ2-7 and V is TRBV6-5; 9 bases are a match to TRBD1. The junction had 2 bases not matched to a gene; V was cut back by 0 bases and J by 2 bases. The germline V gene encodes CDR1 MNHEY and CDR2 SVGAGI. The CDR3 extends over 15 amino acids. The CDR3 DNA sequence: TGTGCCAGCAGTTACTCGGGACAGGGAACCTACGAGCAGTACTTC. It yields the protein CASSYSGQGTYEQYF.

V and J are TRBV3-1 (or the pseudogene TRBV3-2) and TRBJ2-7; D unresolved. The V gene lost 3 bases and the J gene lost 5 bases, with 8 bases spanning the gap. Germline V gives CDR1 LGHDT, CDR2 YNNKEL (reference sequence). The CDR3 covers 12 residues. CDR3 protein: CASSHGRDEQYF. The CDR3 DNA reads as TGTGCCAGCAGCCATGGTCGAGACGAGCAGTACTTC.

J is TRBJ1-3 and V is TRBV11-2; D perhaps matches TRBD1 (5 bases). This CDR3 is 14 amino acids long. Trimming shortened V by 8 bases and J by 2 bases, and 13 bases separated the two germline ends. Germline V gene data show CDR1 as SGHAT and CDR2 as FQNNGV. The chain's CDR3 is CASGGLRTGNTIYF. The CDR3 coding sequence is TGTGCCAGCGGGGGGTTGAGAACTGGAAACACCATATATTTT.

CDR3 sequence (DNA): TGTGCCAGCAGCGTATCAGGCACAGATACGCAGTATTTT. Translated: CASSVSGTDTQYF. This sequence joins TRBV9 and TRBJ2-3; D not certain. V was pared by 1 base and J by 1 base, with 4 bases between. The CDR3 covers 13 residues. The germline V gene has CDR1 SGDLS and CDR2 YYNGEE.

This chain joins TRBV5-1 and TRBJ2-1; 10 bases agree with TRBD2. The CDR3 sequence is 14 residues long. Germline CDR1 SGHRS, CDR2 YFSETQ. Trimming at V came to 5 bases and at J to 5 bases, leaving 4 bases not matched to a gene. The CDR3 loop is CASRVSGGNNEQFF. The CDR3 DNA reads TGCGCCAGCAGGGTTAGCGGGGGGAACAATGAGCAGTTCTTC.

As DNA, the CDR3 is TGTGCCAGCAGCGGCGCCATATATTTT. This sequence encodes CASSGAIYF. The chain is built from TRBV7-3 and TRBJ1-3; the D is unclear. The CDR3 is 9 amino acids. The germline V gene has CDR1 SGHTA and CDR2 FQGTGA. The ends were cut back, 5 bases at V and 11 bases at J, with 4 bases in the middle.

The chain couples TRBV11-2 to TRBJ2-2; D may be TRBD2 (5 bases). V was shortened by 5 bases and J by 11 bases, with 12 bases between the two germline ends. Germline-derived CDR1 and CDR2 are SGHAT and FQNNGV. The CDR3 contains 12 residues. In DNA, the CDR3 is TGTGCCAGCAGCCAAGCGGCACCAGAGCTGTTTTTT. Translation gives CASSQAAPELFF.

This clone came up once. The rearrangement joins TRBV7-9 to TRBJ2-7; 9 bases map to TRBD1. CDR3 size: 17 residues. The germline V gene encodes CDR1 SEHNR and CDR2 FQNEAQ (reference sequence). Germline trimming cut 5 bases from V and 4 bases from J; bases unmatched to any gene: 15. CDR3 coding DNA: TGTGCCAGCAGCCCCACAGGGGGCCAGACGTTCCATTACGAGCAGTACTTC. Translation: CASSPTGGQTFHYEQYF.

The chain uses TRBV9 and TRBJ2-2, with unresolved D. The CDR3 consists of 16 residues. V was cut by 0 bases and J by 6 bases, with 15 bases left in between. CDR1 SGDLS and CDR2 YYNGEE come from the germline V gene. The CDR3 reads CASSVEVDTTAGELFF. For the CDR3, the DNA is TGTGCCAGCAGCGTAGAAGTCGATACTACCGCCGGGGAGCTGTTTTTT.

This clone has only a few counts. The chain links TRBV9 to TRBJ1-2, with a possible D match to TRBD1 (6 bases). Germline V lookup: CDR1 SGDLS, CDR2 YYNGEE. V was shortened by 3 bases and J by 7 bases, with 22 bases between the two germline ends. The CDR3 is made up of 16 amino acids. The CDR3, as DNA: TGTGCCAGCAGCGCCGAGGAGACAGACGGCAGGGGTGGCTACACCTTC. This translates into CASSAEETDGRGGYTF.